Shown below are 19 T cell receptor beta chains from a single sample sequenced in a study of T cells in Graves' hyperthyroidism and ophthalmopathy. TCR beta CDR3 regions were amplified from RNA transcripts. An initial round of RT-PCR targeting the TCR CDR3 relied on the HTBI primer set. TCRdb itself ran the multiplex PCR reads through MiXCR, one entry per CDR3 protein. The table shows a few hundred thousand distinct CDR3 sequences, with 18% occurring only once. The sequenced sample consisted of blood. Receptors originate from a woman between 50 and 59 years old with Graves' hyperthyroidism.

This clonotype was observed a handful of times. V is TRBV5-1 and J is TRBJ2-7, with unresolved D. The ends were cut back, 4 bases at V and 3 bases at J, with 23 bases in the middle. The CDR3 covers 17 residues. Per germline, CDR1 SGHRS and CDR2 YFSETQ. CDR3 residues: CASSASNVQIFDYEQYF. In DNA, the CDR3 is TGCGCCAGCAGCGCGTCCAACGTCCAGATATTCGACTACGAGCAGTACTTC.

This clonotype was seen repeatedly, ten times or more. This chain joins TRBV2 and TRBJ2-1; D might be TRBD1 (6 bases). Germline assignment: CDR1 SNHLY and CDR2 FYNNEI. The CDR3 has 16 amino acids. Trimming took off 4 bases at V and 5 bases at J, with 18 bases between the two ends. Here the CDR3 reads CASSGSPRDTNNEQFF. The CDR3 region has the DNA TGTGCCAGCAGTGGTTCCCCCCGGGACACAAACAATGAGCAGTTCTTC.

Only a few counts were recorded for this clonotype. The gene calls are TRBV12-3 or TRBV12-4 and TRBJ2-1; 14 bases fit TRBD2. This CDR3 is built from 15 residues. V was clipped by 5 bases and J by 8 bases; unmatched bases: 5. The CDR3 nucleotides are TGTGCCAGCAGTGTGGGACTAGCGGGAGCCCATGAGCAGTTCTTC. It yields the protein CASSVGLAGAHEQFF.

This clonotype was recorded at least ten times. This chain connects TRBV28 to TRBJ2-1; unclear D gene. In germline, CDR1 is MDHEN, CDR2 SYDVKM. Trimming shortened V by 10 bases and J by 10 bases, and 23 bases separated the two germline ends. The CDR3 covers 14 residues. In DNA form, the CDR3 reads TGTGCCACAAGCCGTAGGTGGAGTGGTTGGGAGCAGTTCTTC. It translates to CATSRRWSGWEQFF.

This clonotype was recorded at least ten times. The genes are TRBV3-1 and TRBJ2-3; 8 nucleotides agree with TRBD2. The junction had 11 bases not matched to a gene; V was cut back by 1 base and J by 8 bases. Germline V gene lookup returns CDR1 LGHDT and CDR2 YNNKEL (reference sequence). This CDR3 contains 16 residues. CDR3 DNA: TGTGCCAGCAGCCAAGCCCGGGGGGGGGCGGGAGGTACGCAGTATTTT. It codes for CASSQARGGAGGTQYF.

This chain connects TRBV5-1 to TRBJ1-2, with 12 nucleotides matching TRBD1. The CDR3 has 15 amino acids. Germline V gives CDR1 SGHRS, CDR2 YFSETQ. Unmatched junction bases numbered 6, after V lost 4 bases and J lost 5 bases. This chain's CDR3 is CASSVGTGGTYGYTF. Written as DNA, the CDR3 is TGCGCCAGCAGCGTTGGGACAGGGGGCACGTATGGCTACACCTTC.

V usage is TRBV7-6 and J usage is TRBJ2-2; TRBD2 aligns across 7 bases. V was pared by 5 bases and J by 4 bases, with 13 bases of the junction left unmatched. The CDR3 has 17 amino acids. Per the germline V gene, CDR1 is SGHVS and CDR2 is FNYEAQ. CDR3 in amino acids: CASSPQFGEGRTGELFF. In DNA form, the CDR3 reads TGTGCCAGCAGCCCCCAATTTGGGGAGGGTCGCACCGGGGAGCTGTTTTTT.

This clonotype was recorded many times. The chain employs TRBV3-1 and TRBJ2-5; 7 bases are a match to TRBD2. The CDR3 length is 14 residues. The germline gives CDR1 LGHDT, CDR2 YNNKEL (reference sequence). The junction had 5 bases not matched to a gene; V was cut back by 4 bases and J by 3 bases. The CDR3 here is CASSPSGTEETQYF. CDR3 nucleotide sequence: TGTGCCAGCAGCCCGAGCGGGACTGAAGAGACCCAGTACTTC.

This clonotype was seen only a few times. The chain is built from TRBV18 and TRBJ2-3; D gene unclear. The CDR3 extends over 12 amino acids. Trimming cost V 6 bases and J 3 bases, with 7 bases left between them. Germline-derived CDR1 and CDR2 are KGHSH and LQKENI. This CDR3 is CASSRVTDTQYF. DNA of the CDR3: TGTGCCAGCTCCCGTGTTACAGATACGCAGTATTTT. The whole variable domain, remainder taken from reference TRBV18 and TRBJ2-3, is NAGVMQNPRHLVRRRGQEARLRCSPMKGHSHVYWYRQLPEEGLKFMVYLQKENIIDESGMPKERFSAEFPKEGPSILRIQQVVRGDSAAYFCASSRVTDTQYFGPGTRLTVL.

CDR3 region: CASSEREEYEQYV. DNA for the CDR3: TGTGCCAGCAGCGAGCGCGAAGAATACGAGCAGTACGTC. The J gene is TRBJ2-7, the V gene TRBV9; D not certain. CDR1 is SGDLS, CDR2 YYNGEE, per germline. This CDR3 contains 13 residues. V was pared by 3 bases and J by 4 bases, with 11 bases between.

The table lists this clonotype with a count of one. This chain connects TRBV19 to TRBJ1-5; D gene uncertain. The V end was cut by 5 bases, the J end by 5 bases, with 4 bases between. This CDR3 has 11 amino acids. The germline V gene encodes CDR1 LNHDA and CDR2 SQIVND (reference sequence). CDR3 bases: TGTGCCAGTAGTGACGATCAGCCCCAGCATTTT. Translation: CASSDDQPQHF.

V usage is TRBV14 and J usage is TRBJ1-1; D is undetermined. The CDR3 consists of 15 residues. Trimming took 4 bases from V and 2 from J, leaving 14 bases between them. CDR1 is SGHDN and CDR2 is FVKESK in the germline V gene. The CDR3 nucleotides are TGTGCCAGCAGCCCATACAGCAGTGGTAACACTGAAGCTTTCTTT. Translated, it gives CASSPYSSGNTEAFF.

This clonotype was recorded many times. The chain employs TRBV20-1 and TRBJ2-6, with no clear D. The CDR3 loop spans 13 amino acids. Germline V gene sequence: CDR1 DFQATT, CDR2 SNEGSKA (reference sequence). The CDR3 DNA reads as TGCAGCCAGCTACGGTCTGGGGCCAACGTCCTGACTTTC. Its protein product is CSQLRSGANVLTF.

Ten or more counts support this clonotype. The V gene is TRBV28, the J gene TRBJ1-6; the D gene is possibly TRBD1 (5 bases). Germline V CDR1 and CDR2: MDHEN, SYDVKM. This CDR3 is 14 amino acids long. V was trimmed by 7 bases and J by 10 bases, leaving 17 bases between them. CDR3 DNA: TGTGCCAGCATCCGGGGGTCAATGGGATCACCCCTCCACTTT. This encodes CASIRGSMGSPLHF.

The chain couples TRBV9 to TRBJ2-5; the D is unclear. The V and J ends lost 0 bases and 5 bases respectively, with 8 bases between them. Looked up from germline, CDR1 is SGDLS and CDR2 is YYNGEE. CDR3 size: 13 residues. The CDR3 is CASSVVPDETQYF. CDR3 DNA sequence: TGTGCCAGCAGCGTAGTCCCGGATGAGACCCAGTACTTC.

As concerns this clonotype: One base away lies a much larger clone, so this may be a sequencing read error. The CDR3 end shows no conserved phenylalanine or tryptophan, and so a read error is likely. The V gene is TRBV7-9, the J gene TRBJ2-7, with D possibly being TRBD1 or TRBD2 (5 bases each). The CDR3 totals 13 residues. The V gene lost 4 bases and the J gene lost 2 bases, with 9 bases spanning the gap. Germline lookup yields CDR1 SEHNR and CDR2 FQNEAQ (reference sequence). The DNA of the CDR3 is TGTGCCAGCAGCTATTCGGGACCCTACGAGCAGTACCTC. It specifies CASSYSGPYEQYL.

There are many counts of this clonotype. The V gene is TRBV27, the J gene TRBJ2-5; TRBD1 might be the D (6 bases). CDR1 and CDR2 from the germline V gene are MNHEY and SMNVEV (reference sequence). Trimming took 5 bases from V and 5 from J, leaving 9 bases between them. This CDR3 contains 12 residues. The CDR3 DNA sequence: TGTGCCAGCAGTACAAGGGGGGAGACCCAGTACTTC. Translation gives CASSTRGETQYF.

J is TRBJ1-1 and V is TRBV7-9; D ambiguous. Germline V gene sequence: CDR1 SEHNR, CDR2 FQNEAQ (reference sequence). This CDR3 has 16 amino acids. V was trimmed by 5 bases and J by 5 bases, leaving 21 bases between them. CDR3 region: CASSPTIPKGWTEAFF. In DNA form, the CDR3 reads TGTGCCAGCAGCCCTACTATCCCAAAAGGGTGGACTGAAGCTTTCTTT.

This clonotype was seen only a few times. The V gene is TRBV9, the J gene TRBJ2-3; unclear D gene. Trimming took 4 bases from V and 4 from J, leaving 16 bases between them. Germline V gives CDR1 SGDLS, CDR2 YYNGEE. The CDR3 length is 15 residues. The CDR3 region is CASSPHRVAADTQYF. The CDR3 bases are TGTGCCAGCAGCCCGCACCGGGTGGCGGCAGATACGCAGTATTTT.